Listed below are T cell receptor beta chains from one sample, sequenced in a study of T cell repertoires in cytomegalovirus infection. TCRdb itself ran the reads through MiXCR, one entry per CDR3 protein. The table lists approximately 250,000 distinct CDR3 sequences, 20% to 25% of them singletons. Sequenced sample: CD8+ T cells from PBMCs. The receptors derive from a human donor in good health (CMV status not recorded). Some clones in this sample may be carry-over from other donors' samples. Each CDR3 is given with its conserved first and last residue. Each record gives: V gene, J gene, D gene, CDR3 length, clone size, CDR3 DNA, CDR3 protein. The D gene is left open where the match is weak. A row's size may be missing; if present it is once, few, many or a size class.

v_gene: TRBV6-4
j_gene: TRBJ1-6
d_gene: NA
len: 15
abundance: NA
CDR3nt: TGTGCCAGCAGTGACGTCCCGGGTCGTAATTCACCCCTCCACTTT
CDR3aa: CASSDVPGRNSPLHF

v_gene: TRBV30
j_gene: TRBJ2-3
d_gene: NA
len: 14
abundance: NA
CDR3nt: TGTGCCTGGAGTTTGACTGGCCCCACAGATACGCAGTATTTT
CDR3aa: CAWSLTGPTDTQYF

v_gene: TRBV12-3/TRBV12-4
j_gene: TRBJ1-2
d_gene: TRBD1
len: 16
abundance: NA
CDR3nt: TGTGCCAGCACCGTTGGCCCACGGACAGGGGTTTTTGGCTACACCTTC
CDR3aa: CASTVGPRTGVFGYTF

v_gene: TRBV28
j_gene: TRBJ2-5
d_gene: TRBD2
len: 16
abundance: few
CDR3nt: TGTGCCAGCAGTTTCATCCAGCGGGGGTTACAAGAGACCCAGTACTTC
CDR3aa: CASSFIQRGLQETQYF

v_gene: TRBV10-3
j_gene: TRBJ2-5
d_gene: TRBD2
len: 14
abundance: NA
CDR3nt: TGTGCCATCAGTGAATCAACTAGCGCGGAGACCCAGTACTTC
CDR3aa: CAISESTSAETQYF

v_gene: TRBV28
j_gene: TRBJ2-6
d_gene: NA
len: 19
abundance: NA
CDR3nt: TGTGCCAGCAGTTCCGCCTTCAACAGGGGAGGGAACGGGGCCAACGTCCTGACTTTC
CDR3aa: CASSSAFNRGGNGANVLTF

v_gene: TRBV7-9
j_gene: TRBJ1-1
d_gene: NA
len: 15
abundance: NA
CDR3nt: TGTGCCAGCAGCTTGGGGTCAGATTTGAACACTGAAGCTTTCTTT
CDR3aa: CASSLGSDLNTEAFF

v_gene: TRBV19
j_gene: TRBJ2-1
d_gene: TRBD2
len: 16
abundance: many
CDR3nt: TGTGCCAGTAGTATGGTTAGCGGGGGCTTCTACAATGAGCAGTTCTTC
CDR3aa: CASSMVSGGFYNEQFF

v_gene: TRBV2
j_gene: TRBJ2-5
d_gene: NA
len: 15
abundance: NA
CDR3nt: TGTGCCAGCAGTGAAGAAAGGGGGGGACAAGAGACCCAGTACTTC
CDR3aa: CASSEERGGQETQYF

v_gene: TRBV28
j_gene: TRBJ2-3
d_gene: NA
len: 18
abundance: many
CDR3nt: TGTGCCAGCAGTTCCCAATGGGGGGAGTTAGTAGTTGATCATACGCAGTATTTT
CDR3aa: CASSSQWGELVVDHTQYF

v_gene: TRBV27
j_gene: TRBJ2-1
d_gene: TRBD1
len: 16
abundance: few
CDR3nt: TGTGCCAGCTCACATCCGGGACAGGGAATTTTGAATGAGCAGTTCTTC
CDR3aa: CASSHPGQGILNEQFF

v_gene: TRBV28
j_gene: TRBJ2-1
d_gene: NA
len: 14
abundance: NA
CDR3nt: TGTGCCAGCAGTTTCCTTCAGGGCGGGAATGAGCAGTTCTTC
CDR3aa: CASSFLQGGNEQFF